The following is a TCR beta chain sequence with its context. This specimen belongs to a study of blood T cell repertoires in COVID-19. Authors' analysis steps: Estimates of nucleated cell counts were drawn from the amplification of reference gene primers. Profiled with immunoSEQ multiplex PCR; TCRdb holds only in-frame clones, not every one. The V and J calls and clone size were taken over from that table, and D and trimming were inferred from the DNA. The sample records 150,000 or so clones, just under 90% being singletons. The CDR3 covers 22 residues. Per germline, CDR1 PRHDT and CDR2 FYEKMQ (reference sequence). The V gene end was trimmed by 5 bases and the J gene end by 0 bases; junction bases not matched to a gene: 24.

The chain employs TRBV13 and TRBJ2-2; 7 bases agree with TRBD2. Sequencing was done on a sample of peripheral blood. The sequence was collected from a woman aged 65 to 85 with COVID-19, enrolled during active disease. The CDR3 protein is CASSTIRGGGQGPPTNTGELFF. The CDR3 DNA is TGTGCCAGCAGCACCATCCGCGGGGGAGGACAAGGGCCCCCAACGAACACCGGGGAGCTGTTTTTT.